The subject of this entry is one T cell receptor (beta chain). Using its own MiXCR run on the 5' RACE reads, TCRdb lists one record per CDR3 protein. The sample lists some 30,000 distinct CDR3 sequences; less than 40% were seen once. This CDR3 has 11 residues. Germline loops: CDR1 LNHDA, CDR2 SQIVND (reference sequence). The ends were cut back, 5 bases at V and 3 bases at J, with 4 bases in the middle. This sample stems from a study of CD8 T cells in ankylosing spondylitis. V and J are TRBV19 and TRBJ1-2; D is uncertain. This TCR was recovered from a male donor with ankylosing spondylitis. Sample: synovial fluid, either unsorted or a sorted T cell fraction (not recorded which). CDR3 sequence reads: CASSAYYGYTF. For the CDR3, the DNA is TGTGCCAGTAGTGCTTACTATGGCTACACCTTC.